This entry lists 5 T cell receptor beta chains sequenced from one sample in a study of blood T cells in healthy people across ages. A J-beta primer mix and a sample-barcoded 5' primer were used in a second PCR of about 7 to 11 cycles. TCRdb re-called the 5' RACE reads with MiXCR, one entry per CDR3 protein. In the table there are about 800,000 distinct CDR3 sequences, 55% to 75% of which are singletons. The sequenced sample consisted of blood. The source is a man aged 25-45 years in good health.

The rearrangement uses TRBV20-1 and TRBJ2-7; the match to TRBD2 covers 11 bases. J lost 6 bases, V lost 4 bases, and 11 bases had no gene match. Germline V gives CDR1 DFQATT, CDR2 SNEGSKA (reference sequence). This CDR3 contains 15 residues. The CDR3 here is CSATFPTSGTSEQYF. The CDR3 nucleotides read TGCAGTGCTACCTTCCCGACTAGCGGGACGTCCGAGCAGTACTTC.

This CDR3 is CSAREHSSYNEQFF. CDR3 DNA sequence: TGCAGTGCTAGAGAGCACAGCTCCTACAATGAGCAGTTCTTC. The chain recombines TRBV20-1 with TRBJ2-1; D unclear. Per germline, CDR1 DFQATT and CDR2 SNEGSKA (reference sequence). The CDR3 spans 14 residues. V dropped 0 bases and J dropped 0 bases, with 6 bases sitting between them.

This clonotype was detected only a few times. The V call is TRBV27, the J call TRBJ2-7; 8 bases are a match to TRBD1. This CDR3 comprises 15 residues. Germline V gives CDR1 MNHEY, CDR2 SMNVEV (reference sequence). Trimming at V came to 3 bases and at J to 5 bases, leaving 9 bases not matched to a gene. The CDR3, as DNA: TGTGCCAGCAGTTTCAGCAGGGGGCTGGACCACGAGCAGTACTTC. Residues: CASSFSRGLDHEQYF.

In this sample, this clonotype turned up once. The rearrangement uses TRBV12-3 or TRBV12-4 and TRBJ2-1; tentative D call: TRBD2 (5 bases). The CDR3 loop spans 11 amino acids. Trimming stripped 5 bases from V and 9 bases from J, with 8 bases between. This CDR3 reads CASSVRAEQFF. CDR3 sequence (DNA): TGTGCCAGCAGTGTGAGGGCTGAGCAGTTCTTC.

The chain carries TRBV28 and TRBJ2-3; 15 bases match TRBD2. The CDR3 extends over 17 amino acids. Germline trimming cut 4 bases from V and 5 bases from J; bases unmatched to any gene: 7. Germline CDR1 reads MDHEN; CDR2 reads SYDVKM. Here the CDR3 DNA reads TGTGCCAGCAGTTCACCGGGACTAGCGGGAGGTTTAGATACGCAGTATTTT. This gives the protein CASSSPGLAGGLDTQYF.